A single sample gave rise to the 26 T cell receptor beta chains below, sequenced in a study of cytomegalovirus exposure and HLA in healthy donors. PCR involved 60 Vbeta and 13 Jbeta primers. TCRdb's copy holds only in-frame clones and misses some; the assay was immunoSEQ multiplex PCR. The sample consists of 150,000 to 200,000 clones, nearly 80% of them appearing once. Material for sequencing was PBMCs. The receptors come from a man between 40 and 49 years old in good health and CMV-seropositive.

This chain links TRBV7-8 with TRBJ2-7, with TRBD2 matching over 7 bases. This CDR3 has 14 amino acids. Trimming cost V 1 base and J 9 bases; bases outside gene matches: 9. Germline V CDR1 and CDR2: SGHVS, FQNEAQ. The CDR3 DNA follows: TGTGCCAGCAGCTTAGTCGGGAGGAATCCCGGGCAGTACTTC. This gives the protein CASSLVGRNPGQYF.

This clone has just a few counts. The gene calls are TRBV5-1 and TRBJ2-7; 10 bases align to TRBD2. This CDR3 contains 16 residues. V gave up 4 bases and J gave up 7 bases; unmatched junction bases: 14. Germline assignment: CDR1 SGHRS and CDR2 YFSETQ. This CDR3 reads CASSQTRAGGPREQYF. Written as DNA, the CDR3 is TGCGCCAGCAGCCAGACCCGAGCGGGAGGGCCCCGTGAGCAGTACTTC.

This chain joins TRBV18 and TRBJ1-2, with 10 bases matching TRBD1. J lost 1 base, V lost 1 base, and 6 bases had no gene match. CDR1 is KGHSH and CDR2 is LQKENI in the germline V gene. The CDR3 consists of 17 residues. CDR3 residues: CASSPLDRGYDNYGYTF. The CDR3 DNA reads TGTGCCAGCTCACCACTGGACAGGGGGTATGATAACTATGGCTACACCTTC.

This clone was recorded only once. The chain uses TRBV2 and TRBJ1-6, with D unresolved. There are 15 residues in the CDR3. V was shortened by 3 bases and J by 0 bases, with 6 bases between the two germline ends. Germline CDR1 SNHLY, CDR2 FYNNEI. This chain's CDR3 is CASSESVSYNSPLHF. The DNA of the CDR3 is TGTGCCAGCAGTGAGTCCGTCTCCTATAATTCACCCCTCCACTTT.

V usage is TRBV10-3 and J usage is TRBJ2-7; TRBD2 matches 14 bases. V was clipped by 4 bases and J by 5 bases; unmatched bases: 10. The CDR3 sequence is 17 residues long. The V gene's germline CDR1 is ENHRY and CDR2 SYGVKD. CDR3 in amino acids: CAISGRLAGGPTHEQYF. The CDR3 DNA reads TGTGCCATCAGTGGACGACTAGCGGGAGGGCCAACGCACGAGCAGTACTTC.

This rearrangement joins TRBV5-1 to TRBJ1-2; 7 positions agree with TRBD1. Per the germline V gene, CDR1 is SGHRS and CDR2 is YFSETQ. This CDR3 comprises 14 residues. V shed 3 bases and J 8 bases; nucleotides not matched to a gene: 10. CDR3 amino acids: CASSSTGSWNGYTF. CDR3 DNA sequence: TGCGCCAGCAGCTCGACAGGGAGTTGGAACGGCTACACCTTC.

CDR3 protein: CASSFQGSAGELFF. The CDR3, as DNA: TGTGCCAGCAGCTTTCAGGGGAGTGCCGGGGAGCTGTTTTTT. The chain couples TRBV7-3 to TRBJ2-2; weak D call: TRBD1 (6 bases). Trimming pared 3 bases from V and 6 bases from J, leaving 11 bases between. The CDR3 totals 14 residues. Per germline, CDR1 SGHTA and CDR2 FQGTGA.

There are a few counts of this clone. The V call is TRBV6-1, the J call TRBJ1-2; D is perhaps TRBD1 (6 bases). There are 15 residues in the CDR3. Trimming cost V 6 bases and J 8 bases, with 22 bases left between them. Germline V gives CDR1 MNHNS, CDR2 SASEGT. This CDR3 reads CASRRPGGHGQGYTF. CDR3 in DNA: TGTGCCAGCAGGCGCCCTGGGGGACACGGACAAGGCTACACCTTC.

The chain's CDR3 is CASSLIFVDRGTEAFF. DNA of the CDR3: TGTGCCAGCAGTTTAATTTTTGTAGACAGGGGGACTGAAGCTTTCTTT. The gene calls are TRBV27 and TRBJ1-1, with 9 bases lining up with TRBD1. Germline loops: CDR1 MNHEY, CDR2 SMNVEV (reference sequence). The CDR3 sequence is 16 residues long. V was pared by 2 bases and J by 5 bases, with 9 bases of the junction left unmatched.

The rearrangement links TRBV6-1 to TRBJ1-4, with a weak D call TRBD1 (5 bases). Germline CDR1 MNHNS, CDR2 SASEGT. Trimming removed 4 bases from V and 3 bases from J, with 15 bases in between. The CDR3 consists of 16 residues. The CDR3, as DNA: TGTGCCAGCAGTGCGTACATCAAGGGGCCTAATGAAAAACTGTTTTTT. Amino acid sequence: CASSAYIKGPNEKLFF.

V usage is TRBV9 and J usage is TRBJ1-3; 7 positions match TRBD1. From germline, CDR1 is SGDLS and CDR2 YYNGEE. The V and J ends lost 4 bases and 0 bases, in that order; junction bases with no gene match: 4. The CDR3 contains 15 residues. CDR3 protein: CASSPQGSSGNTIYF. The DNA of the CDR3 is TGTGCCAGCAGCCCACAGGGGAGCTCTGGAAACACCATATATTTT.

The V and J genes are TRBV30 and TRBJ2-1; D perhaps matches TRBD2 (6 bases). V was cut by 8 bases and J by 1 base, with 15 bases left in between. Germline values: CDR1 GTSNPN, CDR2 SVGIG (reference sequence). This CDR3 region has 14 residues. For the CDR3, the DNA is TGTGCCGGTCGGGGGATAGGTTCCTACAATGAGCAGTTCTTC. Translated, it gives CAGRGIGSYNEQFF.

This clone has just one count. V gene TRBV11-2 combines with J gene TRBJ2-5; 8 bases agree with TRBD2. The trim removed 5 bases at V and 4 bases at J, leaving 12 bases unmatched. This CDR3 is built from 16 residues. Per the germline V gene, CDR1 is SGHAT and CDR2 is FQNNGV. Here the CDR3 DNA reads TGTGCCAGCAGCCCGGCTGGGACTAGGGTACTAGAGACCCAGTACTTC. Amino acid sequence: CASSPAGTRVLETQYF. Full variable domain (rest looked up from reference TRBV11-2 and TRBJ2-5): EAGVAQSPRYKIIEKRQSVAFWCNPISGHATLYWYQQILGQGPKLLIQFQNNGVVDDSQLPKDRFSAERLKGVDSTLKIQPAKLEDSAVYLCASSPAGTRVLETQYFGPGTRLLVL.

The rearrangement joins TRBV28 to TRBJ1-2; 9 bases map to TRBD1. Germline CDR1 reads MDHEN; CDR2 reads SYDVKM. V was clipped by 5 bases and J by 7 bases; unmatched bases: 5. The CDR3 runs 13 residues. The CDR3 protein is CASSVQGAAGYTF. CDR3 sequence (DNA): TGTGCCAGCAGTGTACAGGGGGCAGCTGGCTACACCTTC.

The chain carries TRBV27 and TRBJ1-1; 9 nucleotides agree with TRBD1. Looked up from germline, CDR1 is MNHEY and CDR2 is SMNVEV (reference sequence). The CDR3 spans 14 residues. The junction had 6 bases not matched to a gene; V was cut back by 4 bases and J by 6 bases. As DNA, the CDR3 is TGTGCCAGCAGTTGGGACAGGGAGTACTCTGAAGCTTTCTTT. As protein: CASSWDREYSEAFF.

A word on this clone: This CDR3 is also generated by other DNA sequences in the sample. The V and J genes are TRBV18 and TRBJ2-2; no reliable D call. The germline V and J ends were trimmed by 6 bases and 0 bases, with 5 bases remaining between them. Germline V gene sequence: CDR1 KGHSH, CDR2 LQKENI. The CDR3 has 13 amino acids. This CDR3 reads CASSPANTGELFF. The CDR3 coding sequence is TGTGCCAGCTCCCCCGCGAACACCGGGGAGCTGTTTTTT.

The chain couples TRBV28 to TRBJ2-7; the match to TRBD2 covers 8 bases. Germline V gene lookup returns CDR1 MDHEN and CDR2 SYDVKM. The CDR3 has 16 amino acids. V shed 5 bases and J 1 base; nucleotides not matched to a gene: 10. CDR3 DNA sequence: TGTGCCAGCAGTGCCATGCTAGCGGGCCTTTCCTACGAGCAGTACTTC. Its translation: CASSAMLAGLSYEQYF.

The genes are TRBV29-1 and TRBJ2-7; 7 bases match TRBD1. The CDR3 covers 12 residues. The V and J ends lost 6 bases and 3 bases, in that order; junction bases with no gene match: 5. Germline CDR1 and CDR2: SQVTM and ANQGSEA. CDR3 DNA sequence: TGCAGCGTGGGTGACAGGGACTACGAGCAGTACTTC. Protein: CSVGDRDYEQYF.

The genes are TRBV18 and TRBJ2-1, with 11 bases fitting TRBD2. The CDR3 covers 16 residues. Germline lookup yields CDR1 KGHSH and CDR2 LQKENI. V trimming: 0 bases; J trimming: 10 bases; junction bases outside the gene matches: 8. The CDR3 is CASSPPGTSGPREQFF. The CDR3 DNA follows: TGTGCCAGCTCACCACCGGGGACTAGCGGCCCCAGGGAGCAGTTCTTC.

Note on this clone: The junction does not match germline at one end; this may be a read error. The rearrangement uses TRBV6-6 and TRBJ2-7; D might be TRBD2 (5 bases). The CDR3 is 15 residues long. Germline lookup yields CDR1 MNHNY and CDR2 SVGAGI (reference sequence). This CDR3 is CASIYKQKAAYEQYF. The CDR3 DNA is TGTGCCAGCATTTACAAACAGAAAGCGGCATACGAGCAGTACTTC.

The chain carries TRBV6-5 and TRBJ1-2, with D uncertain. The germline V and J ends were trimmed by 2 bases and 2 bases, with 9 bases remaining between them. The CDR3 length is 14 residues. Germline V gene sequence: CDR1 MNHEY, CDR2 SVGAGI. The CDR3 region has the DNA TGTGCCAGCAGTTACGACACTTGGAACTATGGCTACACCTTC. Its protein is CASSYDTWNYGYTF.

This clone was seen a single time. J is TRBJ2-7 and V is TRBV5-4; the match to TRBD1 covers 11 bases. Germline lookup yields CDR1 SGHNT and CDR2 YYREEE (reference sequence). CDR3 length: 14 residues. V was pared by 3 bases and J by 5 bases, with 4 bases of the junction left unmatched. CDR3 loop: CASSSWTGGNEQYF. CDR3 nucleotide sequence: TGTGCCAGCAGCTCCTGGACAGGGGGCAACGAGCAGTACTTC.

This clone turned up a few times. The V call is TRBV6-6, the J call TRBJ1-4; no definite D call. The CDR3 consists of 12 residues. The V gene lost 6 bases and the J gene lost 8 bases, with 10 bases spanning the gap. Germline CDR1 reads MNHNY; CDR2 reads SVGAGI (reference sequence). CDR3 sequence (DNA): TGTGCCAGCAGAGGAGATGCGGAAAAACTGTTTTTT. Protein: CASRGDAEKLFF.

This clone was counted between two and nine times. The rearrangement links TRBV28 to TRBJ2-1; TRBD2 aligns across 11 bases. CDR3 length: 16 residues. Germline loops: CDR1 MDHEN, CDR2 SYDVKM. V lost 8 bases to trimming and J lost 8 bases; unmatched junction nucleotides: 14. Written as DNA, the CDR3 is TGTGCCAGCGAGGCTAGCGGGAGGTTACTTTCGTATGAGCAGTTCTTC. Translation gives CASEASGRLLSYEQFF.

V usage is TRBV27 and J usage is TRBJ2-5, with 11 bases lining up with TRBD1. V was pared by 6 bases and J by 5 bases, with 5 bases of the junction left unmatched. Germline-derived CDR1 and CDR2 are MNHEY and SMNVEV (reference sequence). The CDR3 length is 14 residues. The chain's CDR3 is CASSRDRGSETQYF. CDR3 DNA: TGTGCCAGCAGCCGGGACAGGGGGTCTGAGACCCAGTACTTC.

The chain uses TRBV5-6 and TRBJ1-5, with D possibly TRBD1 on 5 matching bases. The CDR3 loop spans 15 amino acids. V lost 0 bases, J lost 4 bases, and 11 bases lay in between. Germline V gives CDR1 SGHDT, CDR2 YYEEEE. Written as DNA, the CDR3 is TGTGCCAGCAGCTTGGGGCAGGGCTGGAATCAGCCCCAGCATTTT. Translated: CASSLGQGWNQPQHF.